The sequence of this T cell receptor (beta chain) was determined in a study of cytomegalovirus exposure and HLA in healthy donors. Across the whole study: The platform used for the 120 or so validation repertoires matched that of the roughly 670 first-cohort repertoires, a later analysis reported.

This CDR3 comprises 15 residues. V was clipped by 4 bases and J by 3 bases; unmatched bases: 5. The V gene's germline CDR1 is SGHRS and CDR2 YFSETQ. Repertoires were generated with immunoSEQ multiplex PCR, while TCRdb's copy carries only in-frame clones and drops some. The data hold about 140,000 clones, with around four fifths observed a single time. Notes on the study in general: As confirmed in vitro, a few CMV-associated chains were specific for CMV antigens. Many donors carried some public TCRs, although rarity characterized most TCR sequences. Cytomegalovirus-associated TCR beta chains were listed, numbering some 170.

Remarks on this clone: Its cognate antigen is unknown.

This clonotype originated in a woman aged 25 to 39 in good health and CMV-seronegative. The chain joins TRBV5-1 to TRBJ2-7, with 12 bases matching TRBD2. The sample consisted of PBMCs. The DNA of the CDR3 is TGCGCCAGCAGCCTCGGACTAGCGGGGAACTACGAGCAGTACTTC. Translated, it gives CASSLGLAGNYEQYF.